This T cell receptor beta chain was recovered during a study of T cell changes during pregnancy in multiple sclerosis. Using immunoSEQ multiplex PCR, the repertoire was profiled, and TCRdb retains in-frame clones only, with some absent. Counted here are 69,000 or so clones, about 91% occurring once; the ten biggest clones make up over 0.25%. Germline-derived CDR1 and CDR2 are LNHDA and SQIVND (reference sequence). V lost 5 bases and J 2 bases, leaving 3 bases between the germline ends. The CDR3 totals 11 residues. The source material was CD4+ T cells from peripheral blood mononuclear cells, sampled in the third trimester of pregnancy. The chain joins TRBV19 to TRBJ1-1; no firm D call. The sequence came from a female donor in good health, enrolled as a control in a pregnancy study. The CDR3 DNA reads as TGTGCCAGTAGTTTAAACACTGAAGCTTTCTTT. As protein: CASSLNTEAFF.